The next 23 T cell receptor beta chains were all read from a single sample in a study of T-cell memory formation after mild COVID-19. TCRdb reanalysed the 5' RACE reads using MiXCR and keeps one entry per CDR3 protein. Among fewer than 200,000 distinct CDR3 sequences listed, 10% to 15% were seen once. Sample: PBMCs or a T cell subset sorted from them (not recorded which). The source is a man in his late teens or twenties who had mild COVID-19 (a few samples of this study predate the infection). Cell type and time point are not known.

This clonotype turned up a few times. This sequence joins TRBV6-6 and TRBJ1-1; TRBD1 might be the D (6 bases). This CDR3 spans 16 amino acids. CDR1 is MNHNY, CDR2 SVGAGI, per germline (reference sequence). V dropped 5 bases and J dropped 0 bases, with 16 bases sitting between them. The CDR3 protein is CASSILHDRLNTEAFF. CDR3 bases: TGTGCCAGCAGTATACTCCATGACAGGCTGAACACTGAAGCTTTCTTT.

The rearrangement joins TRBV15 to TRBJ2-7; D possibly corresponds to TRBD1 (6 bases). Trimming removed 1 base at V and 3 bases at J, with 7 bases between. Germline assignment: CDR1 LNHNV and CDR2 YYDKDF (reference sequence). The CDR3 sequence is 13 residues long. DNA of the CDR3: TGTGCCACCAGCAGAGGGACAGTCTACGAGCAGTACTTC. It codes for CATSRGTVYEQYF. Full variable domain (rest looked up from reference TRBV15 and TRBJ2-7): DAMVIQNPRYQVTQFGKPVTLSCSQTLNHNVMYWYQQKSSQAPKLLFHYYDKDFNNEADTPDNFQSRRPNTSFCFLDIRSPGLGDTAMYLCATSRGTVYEQYFGPGTRLTVT.

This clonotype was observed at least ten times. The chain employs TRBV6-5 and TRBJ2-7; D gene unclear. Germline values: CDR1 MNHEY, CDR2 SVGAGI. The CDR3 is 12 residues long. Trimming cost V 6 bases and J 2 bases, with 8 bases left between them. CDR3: CASRPPPYEQYV. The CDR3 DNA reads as TGTGCCAGCAGACCCCCTCCCTACGAGCAGTACGTC.

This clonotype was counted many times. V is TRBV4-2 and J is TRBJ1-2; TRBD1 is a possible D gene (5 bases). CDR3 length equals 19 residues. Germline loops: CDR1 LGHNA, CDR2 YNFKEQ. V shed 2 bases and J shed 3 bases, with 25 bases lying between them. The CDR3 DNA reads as TGTGCCAGCAGCCAACAACAGGAACTACTACCCCGTGGGTACTATGGCTACACCTTC. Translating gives CASSQQQELLPRGYYGYTF.

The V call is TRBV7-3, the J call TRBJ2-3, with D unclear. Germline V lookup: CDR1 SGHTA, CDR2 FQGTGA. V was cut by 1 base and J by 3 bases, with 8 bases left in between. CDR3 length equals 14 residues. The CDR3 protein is CASSLMATTDTQYF. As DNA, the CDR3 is TGTGCCAGCAGCTTAATGGCTACTACAGATACGCAGTATTTT.

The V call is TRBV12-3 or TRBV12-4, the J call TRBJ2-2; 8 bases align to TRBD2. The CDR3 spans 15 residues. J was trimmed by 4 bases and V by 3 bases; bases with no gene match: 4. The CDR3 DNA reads TGTGCCAGCAGTTTTTGGAGCGGGGGCACCGGGGAGCTGTTTTTT. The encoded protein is CASSFWSGGTGELFF.

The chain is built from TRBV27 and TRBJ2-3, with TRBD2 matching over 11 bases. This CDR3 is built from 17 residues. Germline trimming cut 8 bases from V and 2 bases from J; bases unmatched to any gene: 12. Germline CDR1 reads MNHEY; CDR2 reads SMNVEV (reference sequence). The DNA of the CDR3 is TGTGCCAGCGGTTCCCCTCGACTAGCGGGGATCACAGATACGCAGTATTTT. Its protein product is CASGSPRLAGITDTQYF.

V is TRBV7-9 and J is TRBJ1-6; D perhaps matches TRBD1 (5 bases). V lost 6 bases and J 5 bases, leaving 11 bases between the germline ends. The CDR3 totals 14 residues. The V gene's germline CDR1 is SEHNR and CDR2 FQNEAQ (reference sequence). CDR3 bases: TGTGCCAGCAGTCGGACAACGGATAATTCACCCCTCCACTTT. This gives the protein CASSRTTDNSPLHF.

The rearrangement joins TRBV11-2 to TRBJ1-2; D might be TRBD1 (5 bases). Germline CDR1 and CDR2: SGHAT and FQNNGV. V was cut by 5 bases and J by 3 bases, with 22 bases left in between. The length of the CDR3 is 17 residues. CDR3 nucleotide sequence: TGTGCCAGCAGCGGCCTTAGGGGCCCCATAGGCGACTATGGCTACACCTTC. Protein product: CASSGLRGPIGDYGYTF.

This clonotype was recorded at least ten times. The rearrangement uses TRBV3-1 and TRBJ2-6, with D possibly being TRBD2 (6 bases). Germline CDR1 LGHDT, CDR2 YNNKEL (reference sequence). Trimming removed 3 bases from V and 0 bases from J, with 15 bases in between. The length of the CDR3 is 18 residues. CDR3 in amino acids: CASSHGSGESSGANVLTF. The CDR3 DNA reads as TGTGCCAGCAGCCACGGCTCGGGGGAGTCCTCTGGGGCCAACGTCCTGACTTTC.

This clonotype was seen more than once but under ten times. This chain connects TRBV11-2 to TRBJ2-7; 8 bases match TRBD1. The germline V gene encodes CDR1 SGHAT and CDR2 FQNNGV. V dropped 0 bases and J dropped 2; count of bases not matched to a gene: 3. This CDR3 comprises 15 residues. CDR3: CASSLDAGGPYEQYF. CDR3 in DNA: TGTGCCAGCAGCTTAGATGCAGGGGGCCCCTACGAGCAGTACTTC.

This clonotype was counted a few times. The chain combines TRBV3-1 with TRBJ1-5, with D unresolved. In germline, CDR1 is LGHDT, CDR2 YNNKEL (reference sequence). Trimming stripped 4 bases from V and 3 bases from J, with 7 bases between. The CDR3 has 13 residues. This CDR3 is CASSRGNNQPQHF. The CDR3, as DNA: TGTGCCAGCAGCCGCGGGAACAATCAGCCCCAGCATTTT. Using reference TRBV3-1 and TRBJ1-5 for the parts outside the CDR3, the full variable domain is DTAVSQTPKYLVTQMGNDKSIKCEQNLGHDTMYWYKQDSKKFLKIMFSYNNKELIINETVPNRFSPKSPDKAHLNLHINSLELGDSAVYFCASSRGNNQPQHFGDGTRLSIL.

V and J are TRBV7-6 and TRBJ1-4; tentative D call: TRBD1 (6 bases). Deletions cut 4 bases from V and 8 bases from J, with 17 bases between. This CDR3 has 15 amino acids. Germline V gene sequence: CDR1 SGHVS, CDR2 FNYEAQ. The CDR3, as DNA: TGTGCCAGCAGCTCGAATACAGGGTTGGGGGAAAAACTGTTTTTT. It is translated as CASSSNTGLGEKLFF.

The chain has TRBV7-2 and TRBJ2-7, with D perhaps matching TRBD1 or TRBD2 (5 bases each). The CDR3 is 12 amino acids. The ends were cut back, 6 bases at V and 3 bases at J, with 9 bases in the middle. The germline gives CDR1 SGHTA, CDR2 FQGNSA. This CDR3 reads CASSWDGYEQYV. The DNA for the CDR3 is TGTGCCAGCAGTTGGGACGGCTACGAGCAGTACGTC.

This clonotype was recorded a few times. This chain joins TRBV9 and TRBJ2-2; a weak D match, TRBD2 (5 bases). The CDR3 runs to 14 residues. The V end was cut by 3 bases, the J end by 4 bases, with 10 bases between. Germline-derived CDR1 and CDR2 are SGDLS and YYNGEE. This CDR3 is CASSAGLVTGELFF. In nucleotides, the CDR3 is TGTGCCAGCAGCGCCGGACTGGTCACCGGGGAGCTGTTTTTT.

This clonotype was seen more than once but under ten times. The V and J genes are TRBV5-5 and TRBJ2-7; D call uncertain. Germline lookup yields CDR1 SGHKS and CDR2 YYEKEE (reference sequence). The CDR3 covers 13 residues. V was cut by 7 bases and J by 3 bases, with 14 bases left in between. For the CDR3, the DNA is TGTGCCAGCTTTGGCCGGAACCTCTACGAGCAGTACGTC. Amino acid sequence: CASFGRNLYEQYV.

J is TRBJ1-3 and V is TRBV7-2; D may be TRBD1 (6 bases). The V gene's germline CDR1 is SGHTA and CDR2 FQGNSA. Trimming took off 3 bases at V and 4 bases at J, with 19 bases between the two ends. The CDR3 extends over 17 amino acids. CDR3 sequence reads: CASSLAGTIRPGNTIYF. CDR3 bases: TGTGCCAGCAGCTTGGCCGGGACAATCAGGCCCGGAAACACCATATATTTT.

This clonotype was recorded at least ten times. CDR3 bases: TGTGCCAGCAGCTTGAGGGGCGAAAAGACCCAGTACTTC. Protein product: CASSLRGEKTQYF. The chain employs TRBV7-2 and TRBJ2-5; D may match TRBD1 or TRBD2 (5 bases each). Trimming stripped 3 bases from V and 6 bases from J, with 11 bases between. Germline loops: CDR1 SGHTA, CDR2 FQGNSA. This CDR3 region has 13 residues. Filled out from reference TRBV7-2 and TRBJ2-5, the complete variable domain reads GAGVSQSPSNKVTEKGKDVELRCDPISGHTALYWYRQSLGQGLEFLIYFQGNSAPDKSGLPSDRFSAERTGGSVSTLTIQRTQQEDSAVYLCASSLRGEKTQYFGPGTRLLVL.

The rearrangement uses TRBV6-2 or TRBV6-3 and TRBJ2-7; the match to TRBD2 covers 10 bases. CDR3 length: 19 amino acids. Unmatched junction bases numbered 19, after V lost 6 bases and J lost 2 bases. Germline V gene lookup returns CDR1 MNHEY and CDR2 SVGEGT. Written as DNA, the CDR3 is TGTGCCAGCAGACCCTATGGGATTTCTCTAGCGGGGGAGCCCTACGAGCAGTACTTC. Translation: CASRPYGISLAGEPYEQYF.

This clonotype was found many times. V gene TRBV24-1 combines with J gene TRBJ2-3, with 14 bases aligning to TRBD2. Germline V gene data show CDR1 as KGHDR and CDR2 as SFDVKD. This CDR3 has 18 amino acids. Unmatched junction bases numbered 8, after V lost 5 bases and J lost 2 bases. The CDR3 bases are TGTGCCACCAGTGCAGGACTAGCGGGGGGCTCCTACACAGATACGCAGTATTTT. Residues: CATSAGLAGGSYTDTQYF.

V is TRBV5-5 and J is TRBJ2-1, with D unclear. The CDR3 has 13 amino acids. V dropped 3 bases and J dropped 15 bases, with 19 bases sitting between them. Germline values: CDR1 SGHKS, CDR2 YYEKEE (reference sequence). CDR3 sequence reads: CASSSFRAKEGFF. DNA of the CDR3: TGTGCCAGCAGCTCGTTTAGGGCAAAGGAAGGGTTCTTC.

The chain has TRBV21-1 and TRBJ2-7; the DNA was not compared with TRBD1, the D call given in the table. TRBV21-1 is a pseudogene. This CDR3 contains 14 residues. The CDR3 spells CASSLRRQNYEQYV. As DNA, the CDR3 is TGTGCCAGCAGCCTCCGGAGACAGAACTACGAGCAGTACGTC.

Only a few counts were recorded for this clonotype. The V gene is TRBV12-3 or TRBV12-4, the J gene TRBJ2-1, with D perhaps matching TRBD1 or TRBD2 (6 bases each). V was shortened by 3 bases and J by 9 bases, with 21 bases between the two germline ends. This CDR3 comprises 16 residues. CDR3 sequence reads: CASSFWGIGGRAEQFF. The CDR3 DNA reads TGTGCCAGCAGTTTTTGGGGCATAGGGGGGCGCGCTGAGCAGTTCTTC.